This T cell receptor (beta chain) was obtained from a study of shared T cell receptors in the human thymus. Germline CDR1 LNHDA, CDR2 SQIVND (reference sequence). The length of the CDR3 is 15 residues. The V segment lost 3 bases and the J segment 3 bases; nucleotides outside the gene matches: 4. This clone has just one count. Measured with immunoSEQ multiplex PCR; TCRdb has only the in-frame clones, and not every one. The table includes 65,000 to 70,000 clones, more than 90% detected once. This receptor was taken from a human donor. The sequenced sample was thymocytes. The chain carries TRBV19 and TRBJ2-1; 8 nucleotides match TRBD2. The CDR3 loop is CASSIELADYNEQFF. The CDR3 DNA reads TGTGCCAGTAGTATCGAACTAGCGGACTACAATGAGCAGTTCTTC.